These 26 T cell receptor beta chains were sequenced from one sample in a study of identical twins' blood T cells. TCRdb redid the calling of the 5' RACE reads with MiXCR, one entry per CDR3 protein. The sample has hundreds of thousands of distinct CDR3 sequences; under 30% are singletons. Sample: PBMCs. The receptors here all came from a woman aged 18-55 years in good health.

A few counts support this clonotype. The chain has TRBV7-9 and TRBJ1-4; D uncertain. V shed 2 bases and J shed 0 bases, with 10 bases lying between them. The CDR3 sequence is 16 residues long. CDR1 and CDR2 from the germline V gene are SEHNR and FQNEAQ (reference sequence). The CDR3 is CASSLWLDSTNEKLFF. Here the CDR3 DNA reads TGTGCCAGCAGCTTATGGTTAGACTCAACTAATGAAAAACTGTTTTTT.

V usage is TRBV5-1 and J usage is TRBJ1-1; TRBD1 might be the D (5 bases). V lost 0 bases and J 0 bases, leaving 15 bases between the germline ends. The CDR3 consists of 17 residues. Germline CDR1 and CDR2: SGHRS and YFSETQ. CDR3 loop: CASSLARGAALNTEAFF. The CDR3 nucleotides are TGCGCCAGCAGCTTGGCGAGGGGCGCAGCCCTGAACACTGAAGCTTTCTTT.

This clonotype was picked up a small number of times. The rearrangement links TRBV5-1 to TRBJ1-1; possibly TRBD1 for D (5 bases). The CDR3 is made up of 14 amino acids. Looked up from germline, CDR1 is SGHRS and CDR2 is YFSETQ. V was clipped by 3 bases and J by 4 bases, with 13 bases between them. The DNA for the CDR3 is TGCGCCAGCAGCTCTCAGGGAGTTCGCACTGAAGCTTTCTTT. This gives the protein CASSSQGVRTEAFF.

The chain joins TRBV20-1 to TRBJ2-3; the match to TRBD2 covers 11 bases. Germline loops: CDR1 DFQATT, CDR2 SNEGSKA (reference sequence). The V gene end was trimmed by 0 bases and the J gene end by 1 base; junction bases not matched to a gene: 6. This CDR3 has 17 amino acids. The CDR3 here is CSARDRLLAGGTDTQYF. The CDR3 DNA follows: TGCAGTGCTAGAGATCGATTACTAGCGGGGGGCACAGATACGCAGTATTTT.

This clonotype showed up just a few times. The chain has TRBV6-5 and TRBJ1-2, with a tentative D call TRBD1 (5 bases). With 0 bases removed from V and 5 bases from J, the gap between germline ends came to 10 bases. Germline CDR1 is MNHEY and CDR2 is SVGAGI. The CDR3 is 14 residues long. The CDR3 spells CASSYSSGGYGYTF. The CDR3, as DNA: TGTGCCAGCAGTTACTCGAGTGGGGGGTATGGCTACACCTTC.

This clonotype turned up a few times. J is TRBJ1-2 and V is TRBV7-9, with no clear D. Germline loops: CDR1 SEHNR, CDR2 FQNEAQ (reference sequence). The CDR3 extends over 16 amino acids. Trimming pared 4 bases from V and 0 bases from J, leaving 15 bases between. This chain's CDR3 is CASSSSEPPANYGYTF. The CDR3 DNA reads as TGTGCCAGCAGCTCTTCAGAACCGCCAGCTAACTATGGCTACACCTTC.

This sequence joins TRBV18 and TRBJ1-1, with 8 positions matching TRBD1. Trimming removed 7 bases from V and 4 bases from J; junction bases left unmatched: 8. The CDR3 spans 14 residues. Germline-derived CDR1 and CDR2 are KGHSH and LQKENI. CDR3 in DNA: TGTGCCAGCTTGGACAGGGCGTTTGGCACTGAAGCTTTCTTT. It codes for CASLDRAFGTEAFF.

This clonotype has only a few counts. The rearrangement joins TRBV20-1 to TRBJ2-7; 7 bases fit TRBD1. Trimming at V came to 4 bases and at J to 1 base, leaving 4 bases not matched to a gene. This CDR3 spans 13 amino acids. CDR1 and CDR2 (germline): DFQATT, SNEGSKA (reference sequence). This CDR3 reads CSATRGLSYEQYF. As DNA, the CDR3 is TGCAGTGCTACCAGGGGGTTATCCTACGAGCAGTACTTC.

The CDR3 reads CASSQDRGVKWPQHF. In nucleotides, the CDR3 is TGCGCCAGCAGCCAAGATCGCGGGGTCAAATGGCCCCAGCATTTT. The chain couples TRBV4-3 to TRBJ1-5; no definite D call. Between the trimmed V and J ends, which lost 0 bases and 9 bases, there was a span of 15 bases. Germline lookup yields CDR1 LGHNA and CDR2 YSLEER. CDR3 size: 15 residues.

A word on this clonotype: An end of the junction differs from the germline gene, which may be a read error. The CDR3 sequence: CGVGRRGGYTF. As DNA, the CDR3 is TGCGGCGTTGGACGCCGGGGTGGCTACACCTTC. The chain uses TRBV29-1 and TRBJ1-2; D gene uncertain. The germline V gene encodes CDR1 SQVTM and CDR2 ANQGSEA. The CDR3 totals 11 residues.

The chain couples TRBV5-6 to TRBJ1-4; no definite D call. V was trimmed by 7 bases and J by 4 bases, leaving 11 bases between them. The germline CDR1 and CDR2 sequences are SGHDT and YYEEEE. The CDR3 runs 13 residues. CDR3 protein: CASSDVLNEKLFF. The CDR3 DNA reads TGTGCCAGCTCCGACGTGCTTAATGAAAAACTGTTTTTT.

This clonotype was counted only a few times. The V and J genes are TRBV6-1 and TRBJ2-2, with a weak D call TRBD2 (6 bases). V lost 6 bases, J lost 8 bases, and 19 bases lay in between. The germline V gene has CDR1 MNHNS and CDR2 SASEGT. CDR3 length: 15 amino acids. CDR3 loop: CASRIHRDSTGELFF. CDR3 DNA sequence: TGTGCCAGCAGAATACACCGGGACTCCACTGGGGAGCTGTTTTTT.

Remarks on this clonotype: A read error may be the cause here, since a much bigger clone is one base away. The DNA for the CDR3 is TGTGCCAGCAGTCTGACGGAACAAGAGACCCAGCACTTC. Residues: CASSLTEQETQHF. V and J are TRBV12-3 or TRBV12-4 and TRBJ2-5; D not certain. The length of the CDR3 is 13 residues.

This clonotype was seen only a few times. This chain uses TRBV11-2 with TRBJ2-1; D perhaps matches TRBD2 (5 bases). The germline V and J ends were trimmed by 5 bases and 4 bases, with 18 bases remaining between them. Germline V gene lookup returns CDR1 SGHAT and CDR2 FQNNGV. The CDR3 spans 16 residues. The CDR3 bases are TGTGCCAGCAGCCGAGGCCGGCCAGCGGAGTACAATGAGCAGTTCTTC. This translates into CASSRGRPAEYNEQFF.

This clonotype was detected once. One end of the junction does not line up with germline, which may come from a read error. The chain links TRBV10-2 to TRBJ1-3; no firm D call. This CDR3 comprises 16 residues. Germline loops: CDR1 WSHSY, CDR2 SAAADI. The CDR3 DNA sequence: TGCGCCAGCAGTGGGTGGACCGACAACTCTGGAAACACCGTATATTTT. The encoded protein is CASSGWTDNSGNTVYF.

This clonotype was seen a few times. The chain has TRBV19 and TRBJ2-1; 11 bases align to TRBD1. Germline CDR1 reads LNHDA; CDR2 reads SQIVND (reference sequence). This CDR3 spans 15 amino acids. Germline trimming cut 4 bases from V and 8 bases from J; bases unmatched to any gene: 7. CDR3 residues: CASSTGTGGQDEQFF. The CDR3 DNA sequence: TGTGCCAGTAGTACCGGGACAGGGGGTCAGGATGAGCAGTTCTTC.

This clonotype has only a few counts. V gene TRBV11-1 combines with J gene TRBJ2-2; D is unresolved. The CDR3 extends over 13 amino acids. Germline assignment: CDR1 SGHAT and CDR2 FQDESV (reference sequence). Trimming pared 1 base from V and 9 bases from J, leaving 9 bases between. DNA for the CDR3: TGTGCCAGCAGCTTAGAGAGGTCTCGGGAGCTGTTTTTT. It encodes CASSLERSRELFF.

A single count supports this clonotype. This chain uses TRBV7-2 with TRBJ1-1, with TRBD1 as a possible D gene (5 bases). V shed 1 base and J shed 3 bases, with 12 bases lying between them. The CDR3 is 15 amino acids. The germline V gene encodes CDR1 SGHTA and CDR2 FQGNSA. CDR3 sequence reads: CASSLGAGRYTEAFF. The CDR3 region has the DNA TGTGCCAGCAGCTTAGGAGCGGGGCGTTACACTGAAGCTTTCTTT.

This clonotype was seen a handful of times. The chain employs TRBV5-1 and TRBJ2-1, with 8 bases that match TRBD2. Germline lookup yields CDR1 SGHRS and CDR2 YFSETQ. The CDR3 sequence is 15 residues long. The V segment lost 3 bases and the J segment 0 bases; nucleotides outside the gene matches: 2. The CDR3 protein is CASSSGGSSYNEQFF. The DNA for the CDR3 is TGCGCCAGCAGCTCGGGAGGGTCCTCCTACAATGAGCAGTTCTTC.

The V gene is TRBV6-1, the J gene TRBJ1-1; the D gene is possibly TRBD1 (5 bases). V was pared by 10 bases and J by 0 bases, with 21 bases between. The CDR3 has 16 residues. The germline CDR1 and CDR2 sequences are MNHNS and SASEGT. CDR3 amino acids: CAMAARQRYMNTEAFF. CDR3 DNA: TGTGCCATGGCGGCTCGACAGAGATATATGAACACTGAAGCTTTCTTT.

The rearrangement joins TRBV29-1 to TRBJ1-2; D might be TRBD1 (6 bases). CDR3 length: 14 residues. The germline V and J ends were trimmed by 2 bases and 6 bases, with 16 bases remaining between them. Germline loops: CDR1 SQVTM, CDR2 ANQGSEA. The CDR3 protein is CSVETGNAVNGYTF. CDR3 sequence (DNA): TGCAGCGTTGAAACAGGGAATGCGGTGAATGGCTACACCTTC.

The chain uses TRBV19 and TRBJ1-2; D not resolved. Between the trimmed V and J ends, which lost 3 bases and 3 bases, there was a span of 20 bases. From germline, CDR1 is LNHDA and CDR2 SQIVND (reference sequence). The CDR3 is made up of 17 amino acids. For the CDR3, the DNA is TGTGCCAGTAGTATCGCTACGAGAGGAACACCCGACTATGGCTACACCTTC. The encoded protein is CASSIATRGTPDYGYTF.

This clonotype has more than one count but fewer than ten. J is TRBJ1-1 and V is TRBV20-1; D perhaps matches TRBD1 (6 bases). CDR3 length: 14 amino acids. CDR1 is DFQATT and CDR2 is SNEGSKA in the germline V gene (reference sequence). Trimming stripped 3 bases from V and 2 bases from J, with 13 bases between. This chain's CDR3 is CSARRGAPNTEAFF. In nucleotides, the CDR3 is TGCAGTGCTAGGAGGGGGGCCCCTAACACTGAAGCTTTCTTT.

The chain employs TRBV20-1 and TRBJ2-3; no clear D. V lost 3 bases and J lost 2, with 3 bases in between. Looked up from germline, CDR1 is DFQATT and CDR2 is SNEGSKA (reference sequence). This CDR3 region has 11 residues. The CDR3 loop is CSASHTDTQYF. CDR3 DNA: TGCAGTGCTAGTCACACAGATACGCAGTATTTT.

This clonotype was found a few times. The chain uses TRBV19 and TRBJ1-1; unclear D gene. V was clipped by 1 base and J by 5 bases, with 11 bases between them. Germline CDR1 is LNHDA and CDR2 is SQIVND (reference sequence). The CDR3 is 14 residues long. The CDR3 loop reads CASSIVPFGTEAFF. The CDR3 DNA follows: TGTGCCAGTAGTATAGTTCCATTCGGGACTGAAGCTTTCTTT.

This clonotype was observed a few times. The chain recombines TRBV2 with TRBJ1-1; TRBD1 is a possible D gene (6 bases). Per germline, CDR1 SNHLY and CDR2 FYNNEI. Trimming stripped 4 bases from V and 2 bases from J, with 11 bases between. This CDR3 is 14 amino acids long. CDR3 nucleotides: TGTGCCAGCAGTGTTAACAGGGTAAACACTGAAGCTTTCTTT. Translating gives CASSVNRVNTEAFF.